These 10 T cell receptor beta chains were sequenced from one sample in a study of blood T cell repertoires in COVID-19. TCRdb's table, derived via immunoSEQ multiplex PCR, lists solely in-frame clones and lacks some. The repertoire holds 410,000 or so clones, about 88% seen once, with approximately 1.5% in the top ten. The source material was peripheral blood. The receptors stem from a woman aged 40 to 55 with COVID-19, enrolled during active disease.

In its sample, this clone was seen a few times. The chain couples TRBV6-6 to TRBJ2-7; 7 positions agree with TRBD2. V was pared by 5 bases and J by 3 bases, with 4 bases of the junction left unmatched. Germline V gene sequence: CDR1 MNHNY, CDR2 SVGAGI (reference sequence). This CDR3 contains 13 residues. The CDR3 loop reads CASSSGDHYEQYF. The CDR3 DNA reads TGTGCCAGCAGTAGCGGGGACCACTACGAGCAGTACTTC.

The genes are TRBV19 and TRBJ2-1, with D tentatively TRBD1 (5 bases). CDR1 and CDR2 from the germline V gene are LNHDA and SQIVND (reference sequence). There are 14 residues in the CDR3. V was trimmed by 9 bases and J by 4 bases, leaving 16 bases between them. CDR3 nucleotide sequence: TGTGCCAGCCAAAGGGGCAGCGTGTACAATGAGCAGTTCTTC. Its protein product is CASQRGSVYNEQFF.

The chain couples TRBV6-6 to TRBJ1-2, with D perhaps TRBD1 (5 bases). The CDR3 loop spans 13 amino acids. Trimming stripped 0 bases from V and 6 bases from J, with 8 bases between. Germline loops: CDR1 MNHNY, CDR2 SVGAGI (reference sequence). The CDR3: CASSYSAGDGYTF. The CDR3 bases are TGTGCCAGCAGTTACTCGGCGGGGGATGGCTACACCTTC.

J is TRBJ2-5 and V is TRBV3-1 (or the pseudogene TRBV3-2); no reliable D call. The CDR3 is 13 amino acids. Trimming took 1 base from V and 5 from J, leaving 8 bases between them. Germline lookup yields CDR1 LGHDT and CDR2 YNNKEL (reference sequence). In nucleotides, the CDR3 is TGTGCCAGCAGCCAAGCTAGATGGGAGACCCAGTACTTC. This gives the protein CASSQARWETQYF.

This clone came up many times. The CDR3 is CASSLNHYRGAYNSPLHF. The DNA of the CDR3 is TGTGCCAGCAGCTTGAACCACTACCGCGGGGCCTATAATTCACCCCTCCACTTT. V usage is TRBV5-6 and J usage is TRBJ1-6; D remains unclear. CDR1 SGHDT and CDR2 YYEEEE come from the germline V gene. Between the trimmed V and J ends, which lost 1 base and 2 bases, there was a span of 16 bases. There are 18 residues in the CDR3.

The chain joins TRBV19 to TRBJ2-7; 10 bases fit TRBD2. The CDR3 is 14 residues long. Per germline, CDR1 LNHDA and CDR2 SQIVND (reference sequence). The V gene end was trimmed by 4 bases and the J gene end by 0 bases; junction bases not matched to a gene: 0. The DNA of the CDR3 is TGTGCCAGTAGTACTAGCGGGAGCTCCTACGAGCAGTACTTC. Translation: CASSTSGSSYEQYF. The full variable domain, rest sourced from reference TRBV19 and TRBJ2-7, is DGGITQSPKYLFRKEGQNVTLSCEQNLNHDAMYWYRQDPGQGLRLIYYSQIVNDFQKGDIAEGYSVSREKKESFPLTVTSAQKNPTAFYLCASSTSGSSYEQYFGPGTRLTVT.

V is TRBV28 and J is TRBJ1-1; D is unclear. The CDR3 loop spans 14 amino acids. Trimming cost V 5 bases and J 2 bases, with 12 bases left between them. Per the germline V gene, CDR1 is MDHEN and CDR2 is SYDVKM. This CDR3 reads CASSARPRNTEAFF. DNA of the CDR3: TGTGCCAGCAGTGCTCGACCTAGAAACACTGAAGCTTTCTTT.

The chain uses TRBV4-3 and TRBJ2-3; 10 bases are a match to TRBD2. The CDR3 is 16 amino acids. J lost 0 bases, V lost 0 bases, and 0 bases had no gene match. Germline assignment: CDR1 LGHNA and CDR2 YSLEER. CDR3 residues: CASSQELAGSTDTQYF. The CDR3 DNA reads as TGCGCCAGCAGCCAAGAACTAGCGGGGAGCACAGATACGCAGTATTTT.

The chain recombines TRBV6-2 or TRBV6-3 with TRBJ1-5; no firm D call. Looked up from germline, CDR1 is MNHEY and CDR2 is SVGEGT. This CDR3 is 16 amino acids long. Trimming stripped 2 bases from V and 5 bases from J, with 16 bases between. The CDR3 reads CASSYTAGPRDQPQHF. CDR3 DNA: TGTGCCAGCAGTTACACAGCCGGGCCGAGGGATCAGCCCCAGCATTTT.

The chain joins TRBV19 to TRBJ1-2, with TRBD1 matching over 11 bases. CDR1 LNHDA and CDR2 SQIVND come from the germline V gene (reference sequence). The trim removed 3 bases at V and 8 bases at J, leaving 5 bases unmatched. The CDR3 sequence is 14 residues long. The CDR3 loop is CASSMDRGRRGYTF. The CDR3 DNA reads TGTGCCAGTAGTATGGACAGGGGGCGCAGAGGCTACACCTTC. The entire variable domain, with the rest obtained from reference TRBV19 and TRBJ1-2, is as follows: DGGITQSPKYLFRKEGQNVTLSCEQNLNHDAMYWYRQDPGQGLRLIYYSQIVNDFQKGDIAEGYSVSREKKESFPLTVTSAQKNPTAFYLCASSMDRGRRGYTFGSGTRLTVV.